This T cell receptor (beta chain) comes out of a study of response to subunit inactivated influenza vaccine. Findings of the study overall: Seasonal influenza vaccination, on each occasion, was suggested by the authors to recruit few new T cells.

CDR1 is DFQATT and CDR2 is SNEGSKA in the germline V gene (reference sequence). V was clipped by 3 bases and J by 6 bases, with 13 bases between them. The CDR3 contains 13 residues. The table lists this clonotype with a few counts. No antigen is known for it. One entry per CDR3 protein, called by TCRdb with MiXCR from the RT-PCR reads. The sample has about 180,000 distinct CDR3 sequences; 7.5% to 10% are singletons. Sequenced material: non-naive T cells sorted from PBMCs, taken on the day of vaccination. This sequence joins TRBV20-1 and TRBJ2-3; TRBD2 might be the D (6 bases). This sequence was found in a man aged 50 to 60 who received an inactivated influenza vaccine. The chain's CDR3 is CSARVGSRDTQYF. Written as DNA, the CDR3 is TGCAGTGCTAGGGTCGGGAGTCGGGATACGCAGTATTTT.